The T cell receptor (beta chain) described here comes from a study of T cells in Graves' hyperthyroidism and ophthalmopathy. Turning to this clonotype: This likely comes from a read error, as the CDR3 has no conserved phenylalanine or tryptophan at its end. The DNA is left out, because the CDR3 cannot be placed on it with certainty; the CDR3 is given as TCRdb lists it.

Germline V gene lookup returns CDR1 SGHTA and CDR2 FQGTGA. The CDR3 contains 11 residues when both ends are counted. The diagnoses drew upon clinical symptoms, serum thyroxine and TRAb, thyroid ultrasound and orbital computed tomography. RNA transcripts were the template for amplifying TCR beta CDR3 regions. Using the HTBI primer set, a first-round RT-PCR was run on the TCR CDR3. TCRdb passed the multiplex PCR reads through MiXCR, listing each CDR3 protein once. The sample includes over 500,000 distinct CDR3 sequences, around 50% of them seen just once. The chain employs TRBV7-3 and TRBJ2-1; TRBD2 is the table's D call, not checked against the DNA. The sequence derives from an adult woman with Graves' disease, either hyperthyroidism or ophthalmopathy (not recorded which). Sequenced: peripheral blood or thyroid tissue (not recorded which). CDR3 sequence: CASSLTAGANT.